This is a list of T cell receptor beta chains from one sample in a study of shared clonotypes between healthy human individuals. This table comes from immunoSEQ multiplex PCR, and its TCRdb copy is limited to in-frame clones, with some not included. The sample comprises some 2,100,000 clones, just over 90% of which are singletons, and under 2% rests with the top ten. The specimen sequenced was naive CD8+ T cells from PBMCs. These receptors all come from a man in his late teens or twenties in good health. Some clones in this sample may be carry-over from other donors' samples. The CDR3 runs from the conserved cysteine through the conserved F or W. D genes are given only for firm matches. Some rows mark clone size as missing; the rest say once, few, many or name a class of expanded clone.

j_gene	d_gene	v_gene	abundance	CDR3aa	CDR3nt
TRBJ2-2	NA	TRBV28	NA	CASSLGPGELFF	TGTGCCAGCAGTTTAGGACCCGGGGAGCTGTTTTTT
TRBJ1-2	NA	TRBV15	NA	CATSRDGVTGYTF	TGTGCCACCAGCAGAGATGGGGTAACTGGCTACACCTTC
TRBJ1-2	NA	TRBV7-6	NA	CASSAEVIGYTF	TGTGCCAGCAGCGCCGAAGTGATTGGCTACACCTTC
TRBJ1-3	TRBD1	TRBV30	NA	CAWSWVGQELAVGNTIYF	TGTGCCTGGAGTTGGGTTGGACAGGAGCTAGCGGTTGGAAACACCATATATTTT
TRBJ1-2	NA	TRBV19	NA	CATSAGIYGYTF	TGTGCCACCTCGGCAGGGATCTATGGCTACACCTTC
TRBJ2-5	NA	TRBV7-8	NA	CASSPIRGEETQYF	TGTGCCAGCAGCCCTATTCGAGGGGAAGAGACCCAGTACTTC
TRBJ1-2	NA	TRBV28	NA	CASSFIGTPESGYTF	TGTGCCAGCAGTTTTATAGGGACTCCCGAGAGCGGCTACACCTTC
TRBJ2-1	TRBD1	TRBV11-2	NA	CASSPPGQVFLNNEQFF	TGTGCCAGCAGCCCTCCGGGACAGGTTTTTCTAAACAATGAGCAGTTCTTC
TRBJ2-7	NA	TRBV27	NA	CASSPGGSYEQYF	TGTGCCAGTTCGCCGGGCGGCTCCTACGAGCAGTACTTC
TRBJ2-2	NA	TRBV27	NA	CASKARNTGELFF	TGTGCCAGCAAGGCGCGGAACACCGGGGAGCTGTTTTTT
TRBJ2-7	TRBD1	TRBV30	NA	CAWSVRGIAYEQYF	TGTGCCTGGAGTGTCAGGGGGATAGCCTACGAGCAGTACTTC
TRBJ2-5	TRBD1	TRBV7-9	NA	CASSPGQGFPETQYF	TGTGCCAGCAGCCCGGGACAGGGTTTCCCTGAGACCCAGTACTTC
TRBJ2-1	NA	TRBV5-1	NA	CASFSSPRGSYNEQFF	TGCGCCAGCTTCTCTTCACCCAGGGGATCCTACAATGAGCAGTTCTTC
TRBJ2-3	NA	TRBV19	NA	CASSMGGGDTQYF	TGTGCCAGTAGTATGGGTGGCGGAGATACGCAGTATTTT
TRBJ1-1	NA	TRBV30	few	CAWSVRQINTEAFF	TGTGCCTGGAGTGTACGACAGATTAACACTGAAGCTTTCTTT
TRBJ2-2	NA	TRBV7-3	NA	CASGAPGELFF	TGTGCCAGCGGGGCCCCCGGGGAGCTGTTTTTT
TRBJ2-7	TRBD2	TRBV9	NA	CASSVAAGVSYEQYF	TGTGCCAGCAGCGTAGCCGCGGGAGTTTCCTACGAGCAGTACTTC
TRBJ2-7	TRBD2	TRBV28	NA	CASSSREGYYEQYF	TGTGCCAGCAGTTCCCGGGAGGGCTACTACGAGCAGTACTTC
TRBJ2-2	TRBD2	TRBV7-3	once	CASSLVSVGLAGSNTGELFF	TGTGCCAGCAGCTTAGTAAGCGTTGGACTAGCGGGGTCCAACACCGGGGAGCTGTTTTTT
TRBJ2-5	NA	TRBV5-8	NA	CASSLGLGTETQYF	TGTGCCAGCAGCTTGGGGCTTGGGACAGAGACCCAGTACTTC
TRBJ2-7	TRBD1	TRBV7-3	NA	CASSLDRAYEQYF	TGTGCCAGCAGCTTGGACAGGGCTTACGAGCAGTACTTC
TRBJ2-7	TRBD1	TRBV27	NA	CASSPQGWTYEQYF	TGTGCCAGCAGCCCACAGGGGTGGACCTACGAGCAGTACTTC
TRBJ2-1	NA	TRBV28	NA	CASSYPRGPRDSVPYNEQFF	TGTGCCAGCAGCTATCCCAGGGGCCCGCGGGACTCGGTACCCTACAATGAGCAGTTCTTC
TRBJ2-2	NA	TRBV27	once	CASSSTPWGFDTGELFF	TGTGCCAGCAGTTCAACCCCCTGGGGTTTCGACACCGGGGAGCTGTTTTTT
TRBJ2-5	TRBD2	TRBV10-3	NA	CAISEGWSGIETQYF	TGTGCCATCAGTGAGGGGTGGAGCGGGATAGAGACCCAGTACTTC
TRBJ2-7	TRBD2	TRBV11-2	NA	CASSFRLAGSSYEQYF	TGTGCCAGCAGCTTTCGACTAGCGGGGAGCTCCTACGAGCAGTACTTC
TRBJ1-3	NA	TRBV30	NA	CAWGVTPGHLGNTIYF	TGTGCCTGGGGGGTTACGCCGGGACACCTAGGAAACACCATATATTTT
TRBJ2-2	TRBD1	TRBV27	NA	CASSLRPGQGDTGELFF	TGTGCCAGCAGTTTAAGGCCAGGACAGGGAGACACCGGGGAGCTGTTTTTT
TRBJ1-5	TRBD1	TRBV27	once	CASGRPAKDRRGDSNQPQHF	TGTGCCAGCGGACGCCCAGCGAAGGACAGGCGTGGAGATAGCAATCAGCCCCAGCATTTT
TRBJ2-7	NA	TRBV4-1	NA	CASSHGKGHEQYF	TGCGCCAGCAGCCATGGGAAGGGCCACGAGCAGTACTTC
TRBJ2-2	NA	TRBV5-1	once	CASSLVGRETGELFF	TGCGCCAGCAGCTTGGTTGGGAGAGAAACAGGGGAGCTGTTTTTT
TRBJ1-3	NA	TRBV4-3	NA	CASSQDPSGLNSGNTIYF	TGCGCCAGCAGCCAAGATCCCTCGGGACTCAACTCTGGAAACACCATATATTTT
TRBJ2-7	NA	TRBV27	NA	CASSLRTESYEQYF	TGTGCCAGCAGTTTAAGGACAGAGAGCTACGAGCAGTACTTC
TRBJ2-7	TRBD1	TRBV9	once	CASSAGTGGAEQYF	TGTGCCAGCAGCGCGGGGACAGGGGGCGCCGAGCAGTACTTC